This TCR beta chain was sequenced for a study of T cell responses to AZD1222 COVID-19 vaccine. In germline, CDR1 is LNHDA, CDR2 SQIVND (reference sequence). The length of the CDR3 is 14 residues. V was shortened by 1 base and J by 7 bases, with 11 bases between the two germline ends. About this clone: Antigen: not known.

Whole-study results and caveats: Following two doses of AZD1222, Spike-specific TCR breadth and depth rose. In a largely white British group with more females than males, clonal diversity was possibly underestimated.

Profiled with immunoSEQ multiplex PCR; TCRdb holds only in-frame clones, not every one. The sample has 130,000 to 150,000 clones, roughly 90% seen once; the top ten hold around 1.7%. The study pooled second doses at about 4 or about 12 weeks. This sequence joins TRBV19 and TRBJ1-5; D is unclear. This TCR was recovered from an adult who received the AZD1222 COVID-19 vaccine. Sequencing used peripheral blood, obtained 28 days after the second AZD1222 dose. CDR3 protein: CASSIGEIKQPQHF. In DNA form, the CDR3 reads TGTGCCAGTAGTATAGGCGAGATTAAGCAGCCCCAGCATTTT.